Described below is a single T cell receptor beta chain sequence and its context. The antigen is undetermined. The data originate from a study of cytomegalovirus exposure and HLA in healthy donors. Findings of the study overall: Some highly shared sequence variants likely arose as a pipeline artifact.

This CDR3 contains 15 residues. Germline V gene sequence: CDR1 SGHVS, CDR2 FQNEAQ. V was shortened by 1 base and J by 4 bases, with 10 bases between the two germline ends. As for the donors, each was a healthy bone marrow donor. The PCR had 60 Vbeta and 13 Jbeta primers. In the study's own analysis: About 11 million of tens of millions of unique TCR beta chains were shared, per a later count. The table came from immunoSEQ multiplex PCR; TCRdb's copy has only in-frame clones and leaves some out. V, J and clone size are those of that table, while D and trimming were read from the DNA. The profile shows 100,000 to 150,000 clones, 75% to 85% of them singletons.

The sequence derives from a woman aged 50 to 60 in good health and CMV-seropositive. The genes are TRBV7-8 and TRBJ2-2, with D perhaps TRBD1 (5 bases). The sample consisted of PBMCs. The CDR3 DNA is TGTGCCAGCAGCTTAGTCTATAGGGGCACCGGGGAGCTGTTTTTT. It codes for CASSLVYRGTGELFF. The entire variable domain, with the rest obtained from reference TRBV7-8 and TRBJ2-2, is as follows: GAGVSQSPRYKVAKRGQDVALRCDPISGHVSLFWYQQALGQGPEFLTYFQNEAQLDKSGLPSDRFFAERPEGSVSTLKIQRTQQEDSAVYLCASSLVYRGTGELFFGEGSRLTVL.